This T cell receptor beta chain appears in the sequencing data of a study of cytomegalovirus exposure and HLA in healthy donors (dated by TCRdb to between 2016 and 2019). The study in broad terms: In an earlier analysis of some 550 of the donors, about 260 Gb of sequence data and just under 120 million unique TCR beta sequences from 180 million or so T cells were reported. Roughly 300 gigabases of sequencing data and 75 million to 85 million unique TCR sequences made up an early release that covered about 640 HLA-typed donors. Of the roughly 400 genotyped donors, 65% to 90% fell in the genetic ancestry cluster associated with self-reported Caucasian donors. The study was designed to test whether signatures of past pathogen exposure could be identified by cataloging public T cell receptors. The T cell repertoires of 670 or so subjects were profiled by immunosequencing and related to cytomegalovirus serostatus. A separate validation cohort of 100 to 150 different subjects was used in addition to the 666-subject first cohort. The study combined high-throughput TCR immunosequencing, statistical association of individual TCRs with disease status, and machine learning to predict cytomegalovirus infection status. A later analysis re-analyzed previously published TCR beta repertoires from 550 to 700 donors and added high-resolution HLA genotyping to study TCR occurrence patterns. The later analysis used no new phenotypic data to find candidate immune exposures, relying instead on TCR beta sequences and their occurrence across donors. To decide whether each TCR beta V gene segment behaved as functional or pseudogenic, an earlier analysis of fewer than 750 of the donors relied on high-throughput TCR beta sequencing. Donor age, sex, ethnicity and CMV serostatus were collected together with the repertoire data. Genome-wide SNP genotypes for about three fifths of the roughly 670 donors were used in a later genetic analysis, which treated that subset as a discovery cohort. All discovery cohort repertoires had been generated on a single sequencing platform. HLA typing included class I and class II loci at four-digit resolution. The number of donors typed differed by locus, with roughly 629-640 for A, B, C, DRB1 and DQB1, more than 500 for DQA1, some 570 for DPA1, and over 400 for DPB1. Several DR-DQ haplotypes were treated as single units for association and clustering because of strong linkage in the cohort. Among around 400 genotyped donors of the cohort, an average of approximately 240,000 unique TCR beta nucleotide sequences were sequenced per donor, around 20% of them non-productive.

The junction shows trimming of 5 bases on V and 0 bases on J, and the gene matches do not reach 6 bases of it. CDR1 is given as MDHEN and CDR2 as SYDVKM, both from the germline V gene. The CDR3 runs 18 residues from the cysteine to the phenylalanine. Of all the DNA, just the CDR3 is kept, 54 bases in frame from base 1. In the case of this clone: Its antigen is not yet known. No much larger clonotype is one base removed from it; base qualities were not supplied.

The cohort consisted of approximately 690 healthy bone marrow donors. At the time of sampling, all cohort members were nominally healthy, though unrecorded immune exposures were likely present. The donor was CMV seronegative and belonged to the group of 352 seronegative cohort members. Each donor provided a peripheral blood sample, and peripheral blood mononuclear cells were used for TCR beta sequencing. Genomic DNA was extracted from the blood cell samples with the Qiagen DNeasy Blood Extraction Kit. Points the paper makes about the study in general: A later analysis found that TCR association rates varied across HLA loci, with DRB1 alleles showing the most associated TCRs and HLA-C alleles the fewest. The authors suggested that the approach could potentially be generalized to other disease states and immunological phenotypes. According to a later genetic analysis, donors in an Asian-associated ancestry cluster had fewer N-insertions in productive TCRs than the approximately 630-donor mean. A later analysis found that most CMV-associated TCR beta chains appeared HLA-restricted, with HLA associations seemingly driven largely by CMV exposure. Roughly 15 rarely observed V segments, including chromosome 9 orphons, were excluded from the earlier analysis of a few hundred of the donors because counts were too low. A few of the identified cytomegalovirus-associated TCR beta chains were confirmed in vitro to be specific for cytomegalovirus antigens. Presence/absence analyses assumed roughly uniform sequencing depth across donors, an assumption that may not hold. Several of the top co-occurrence clusters appeared to be linked to parvovirus B19, influenza, CMV and Epstein-Barr virus, according to a later analysis. For the cohort, immune exposure information was limited to CMV serostatus. An association between a missense DCLRE1C variant and V-gene and J-gene trimming of TCR beta chains was found in a later genetic analysis and replicated in an independent cohort. Some IMGT-functional V segments, including TRBV6-2 and TRBV6-3, could not be told apart with the 87-base-pair reads, so those segments were excluded. A cluster of highly shared sequence variants was judged likely to be a technical artifact of the sequencing pipeline. Correlated functional status among segregating V segments might be attributable to linkage disequilibrium, but an unknown experimental factor could not be ruled out. The study gave a list of 150 to 200 TCR beta chains associated with cytomegalovirus. Only TCR beta chains were sequenced in this cohort, and the absence of alpha or paired-chain data limited detectable features. In an earlier analysis of some 500 of the donors, most TCR beta V segments appeared in productive rearrangements about 87% or about 30% of the time, broadly matching IMGT annotations. At a false discovery rate of 0.05, a later analysis linked approximately 18,000 TCR beta sequences to specific HLA alleles. Across donors, most TCR sequences were observed very rarely, whereas some public TCRs were present in many individuals. A further reported finding was that TCR beta sequences accurately predicted the HLA-A and HLA-B alleles for most subjects in the first cohort. In a later analysis, HLA-associated TCR beta chains showed more clonal expansion and lower generation probabilities than non-associated chains that were equally common. The classifier was reported to diagnose cytomegalovirus status with high specificity and sensitivity in both the original cohort and the validation cohort. Because HLA typing was unavailable for some donors at each locus, only the typed subset was used in association tests. Strong co-occurrence of HLA alleles, especially DR and DQ, made assigning TCR associations to individual alleles difficult.

Library method: the immunoSEQ multiplex PCR assay. For the multiplex PCR, a mixture combining 60 forward primers for TCR Vbeta segments and 13 reverse primers for TCR Jbeta segments was used. A multiplex PCR assay on genomic DNA amplified the CDR3 region of rearranged TCR beta genes. On the Illumina HiSeq System, the amplified TCR beta libraries were sequenced as 87-base-pair reads. Regarding the original processing steps: A later analysis tallied around 87 million unique TCR beta chains across the 610 or so repertoires, and around 9.9 million of those chains were shared by two or more donors. Raw reads were error-corrected and collapsed into unique sequences with a nearest-neighbor algorithm that merged closely related sequences to remove PCR and sequencing errors. Alignment of CDR3 sequences to IMGT reference sequences was used to assign V, D and J gene segments. For a sequence to be retained, a match of at least six nucleotides was required to both a V gene segment and a J gene segment. A rearrangement was called productive if the CDR3 had no stop codons and remained in frame with V and J, and every other rearrangement was called non-productive. CDR3 was defined by IMGT convention, running from the second conserved V-encoded cysteine to the conserved J-encoded phenylalanine. Sequences without an unambiguous match to a single V gene segment were excluded from the earlier analysis of about 640 of the donors. In an earlier analysis of 500 to 750 of the donors, V segments were called functional above 56.7% productive rearrangements and were called segregating when the between-donor standard deviation exceeded 5%. To diagnose cytomegalovirus status from the catalog of TCR beta chain sequences, a statistical classification framework was built. V and J gene assignment, in a later analysis, came from comparing TCR nucleotide sequences with IMGT/GENE-DB human TR gene sequences. In a later analysis, CDR3 sequences and most-parsimonious VDJ recombination scenarios were assigned using the TCRdist pipeline. In a later analysis, every TCR beta chain was defined by the combination of its CDR3 amino acid sequence and its V-gene family, and reads without a unique V-gene family were dropped. In a later analysis, a few hundred highly shared, low-generation-probability nucleotide sequences were removed to address suspected cross-contamination and a sequencing artifact. In a later analysis, a clonal expansion index was calculated for each public chain from normalized within-repertoire ranks of inferred template counts. In a later analysis, generation probabilities were computed with a VDJ recombination model fitted to out-of-frame rearrangements, and the resulting probabilities were checked against IGoR. Hypergeometric tests were used in a later analysis to score TCR-TCR, TCR-HLA and TCR-CMV co-occurrence, with a repertoire-size bias correction applied to the TCR pairs. A later analysis estimated false discovery rates by permuting HLA or CMV assignments 20 times. In a later analysis, co-occurring TCRs were grouped using DBSCAN, and TCRdist sequence similarity was added for clustering within HLA-allele-positive subsets. Repertoires with fewer than 30,000 or more than 120,000 public chains, plus five repertoires with anomalous nucleotide sharing, were excluded from co-occurrence clustering. TCRdb holds this immuneACCESS table with in-frame rearrangements only. Some clones are missing; in checked studies, unresolved V genes explain under half, and the rest has no known cause. The D gene and trimming were derived from the DNA, and the V and J assignments and clone size from that table. The sample records 95,000 to 100,000 clones, around 82% of which are singletons. The ten biggest clones cover about 3.3% of the sample.

The chain is made from TRBV28 and TRBJ2-1, with 14 middle bases fitting TRBD2. The clonotype was recovered from a man aged 35 to 55 in good health and CMV-seronegative. Specimen: PBMCs. The CDR3 reads CASSGLAGGAGSYNEQFF. The DNA sequence is as follows: TGTGCCAGCAGTGGACTAGCGGGAGGCGCGGGCTCCTACAATGAGCAGTTCTTC. Outside the CDR3, residues come from the reference TRBV28 and TRBJ2-1 proteins, so the full variable domain is: DVKVTQSSRYLVKRTGEKVFLECVQDMDHENMFWYRQDPGLGLRLIYFSYDVKMKEKGDIPEGYSVSREKKERFSLILESASTNQTSMYLCASSGLAGGAGSYNEQFFGPGTRLTVL.